What follows are 17 T cell receptor beta chains derived from one specimen sequenced in a study of T cells in Graves' hyperthyroidism and ophthalmopathy. Template material for amplifying TCR beta CDR3 regions consisted of RNA transcripts. In the first-round RT-PCR of the TCR CDR3, the HTBI primer set was used. TCRdb analysed the multiplex PCR reads with MiXCR anew, one entry per CDR3 protein. The sample comprises over 500,000 distinct CDR3 sequences, approximately 49% of which are singletons, and about 43% rests with the top ten. The sequencing input was peripheral blood or thyroid tissue (not recorded which). All receptors derive from an adult woman with Graves' disease, either hyperthyroidism or ophthalmopathy (not recorded which).

Details on this clonotype: This may stem from a read error, because a much larger clone lies one nucleotide away. V usage is TRBV7-9 and J usage is TRBJ2-7; the D gene is possibly TRBD1 (6 bases). This CDR3 region has 13 residues. Trimming stripped 5 bases from V and 3 bases from J, with 11 bases between. Per germline, CDR1 SEHNR and CDR2 FQNEAQ (reference sequence). The CDR3 region has the DNA TGTGCCAGCAGCCACCAGGACAGCTACGAGCAGTACTTC. Its protein product is CASSHQDSYEQYF.

This clonotype was counted many times. This chain links TRBV20-1 with TRBJ1-3; D is ambiguous. CDR1 DFQATT and CDR2 SNEGSKA come from the germline V gene (reference sequence). With 1 base removed from V and 4 bases from J, the gap between germline ends came to 5 bases. This CDR3 has 12 amino acids. The CDR3 DNA reads TGCAGTGCTAGAGTTCTGGGAAACACCATATATTTT. It codes for CSARVLGNTIYF.

There are a few counts of this clonotype. The V call is TRBV19, the J call TRBJ2-5; D may be TRBD1 (6 bases). V was trimmed by 5 bases and J by 9 bases, leaving 19 bases between them. The V gene's germline CDR1 is LNHDA and CDR2 SQIVND (reference sequence). This CDR3 contains 14 residues. The CDR3 DNA follows: TGTGCCAGTAGTCCTCAGACAGGAGGATCGGCCCAGTACTTC. Translated, it gives CASSPQTGGSAQYF.

The V and J genes are TRBV11-1 and TRBJ2-7, with D unclear. V lost 9 bases to trimming and J lost 3 bases, with 21 bases between them. This CDR3 is built from 15 residues. Per the germline V gene, CDR1 is SGHAT and CDR2 is FQDESV (reference sequence). CDR3 DNA sequence: TGTGCCAGTAGTATTACACAGCATGCCAACTACGAGCAGTACTTC. This gives the protein CASSITQHANYEQYF.

In this sample, this clonotype turned up a few times. The J gene is TRBJ2-5, the V gene TRBV28, with no clear D. The germline V gene has CDR1 MDHEN and CDR2 SYDVKM. This CDR3 contains 14 residues. Trimming stripped 6 bases from V and 1 base from J, with 12 bases between. As DNA, the CDR3 is TGTGCCAGCAGCCGCGGACGGTTCCAAGAGACCCAGTACTTC. Residues: CASSRGRFQETQYF.

The chain recombines TRBV15 with TRBJ1-1; 9 bases line up with TRBD1. Germline CDR1 reads LNHNV; CDR2 reads YYDKDF (reference sequence). This CDR3 is 15 amino acids long. The ends lost 3 bases at V and 2 bases at J; junction bases unmatched: 4. CDR3 bases: TGTGCCACCAGCAGGGGGGACAGGGAAAACACTGAAGCTTTCTTT. Translated: CATSRGDRENTEAFF.

This clonotype was observed at least ten times. V and J are TRBV5-1 and TRBJ1-2, with 7 bases aligning to TRBD1. CDR1 is SGHRS and CDR2 is YFSETQ in the germline V gene. Trimming at V came to 4 bases and at J to 3 bases, leaving 3 bases not matched to a gene. The CDR3 sequence is 13 residues long. CDR3 nucleotides: TGCGCCAGCAGCAAAGGGGGCGACTATGGCTACACCTTC. Translation gives CASSKGGDYGYTF.

This chain connects TRBV10-3 to TRBJ2-1; a possible D gene is TRBD2 (7 bases). The CDR3 extends over 13 amino acids. Trimming removed 6 bases from V and 7 bases from J, with 13 bases in between. Germline V gene data show CDR1 as ENHRY and CDR2 as SYGVKD. CDR3 region: CAIRGAGANEQFF. CDR3 sequence (DNA): TGTGCCATCAGGGGGGCGGGAGCGAATGAGCAGTTCTTC.

This clonotype was detected a few times. The V and J genes are TRBV20-1 and TRBJ2-5; unclear D gene. Between the trimmed V and J ends, which lost 5 bases and 5 bases, there was a span of 18 bases. The CDR3 totals 14 residues. Germline lookup yields CDR1 DFQATT and CDR2 SNEGSKA (reference sequence). CDR3 residues: CSAPVTAIRETQYF. In DNA, the CDR3 is TGCAGTGCTCCGGTCACAGCCATCCGGGAGACCCAGTACTTC.

This sequence joins TRBV29-1 and TRBJ1-3; a possible D gene is TRBD1 (5 bases). In germline, CDR1 is SQVTM, CDR2 ANQGSEA. V lost 5 bases and J lost 0, with 8 bases in between. The CDR3 consists of 13 residues. The CDR3 nucleotides read TGCAGCGTTCGGGGCAGCTCTGGAAACACCATATATTTT. As protein: CSVRGSSGNTIYF.

The chain combines TRBV15 with TRBJ2-7; D is unclear. Germline CDR1 reads LNHNV; CDR2 reads YYDKDF (reference sequence). The CDR3 length is 13 residues. V shed 0 bases and J shed 4 bases, with 7 bases lying between them. CDR3 coding DNA: TGTGCCACCAGCAGAGATCCGAGGTACGAGCAGTACTTC. The encoded protein is CATSRDPRYEQYF.

Of note for this clonotype: In this CDR3 the conserved last residue, phenylalanine or tryptophan, is missing, so a read error is likely. The chain recombines TRBV6-5 with TRBJ2-7; TRBD1 aligns across 8 bases. V lost 4 bases, J lost 2 bases, and 1 base stayed unmatched. Germline V gene sequence: CDR1 MNHEY, CDR2 SVGAGI. This CDR3 is 13 amino acids long. Here the CDR3 reads CASSSTGAYEQYL. The CDR3 DNA reads as TGTGCCAGCAGTTCGACAGGGGCCTACGAGCAGTACCTC.

This chain joins TRBV7-9 and TRBJ1-5, with D perhaps TRBD1 (5 bases). Germline V gene data show CDR1 as SEHNR and CDR2 as FQNEAQ (reference sequence). V was trimmed by 5 bases and J by 4 bases, leaving 15 bases between them. This CDR3 spans 15 amino acids. For the CDR3, the DNA is TGTGCCAGCAGCCCCGAGGAAGGGGCTAATCAGCCCCAGCATTTT. This gives the protein CASSPEEGANQPQHF.

The chain uses TRBV7-9 and TRBJ1-3, with D perhaps TRBD1 (6 bases). CDR1 SEHNR and CDR2 FQNEAQ come from the germline V gene (reference sequence). The CDR3 is 16 amino acids. V gave up 5 bases and J gave up 4 bases, with 18 bases separating them. This chain's CDR3 is CASSLQGPGVGNTIYF. The CDR3, as DNA: TGTGCCAGCAGCCTACAGGGTCCAGGGGTCGGAAACACCATATATTTT.

This clonotype was counted a single time. The V gene is TRBV15, the J gene TRBJ1-1; 8 positions agree with TRBD1. The V segment lost 5 bases and the J segment 5 bases; nucleotides outside the gene matches: 16. The CDR3 is 17 residues long. CDR1 LNHNV and CDR2 YYDKDF come from the germline V gene (reference sequence). The CDR3 nucleotides are TGTGCCACCAGCTTACTCCTACAGGGGGGGAGGTGGACTGAAGCTTTCTTT. This encodes CATSLLLQGGRWTEAFF. Full variable domain (rest looked up from reference TRBV15 and TRBJ1-1): DAMVIQNPRYQVTQFGKPVTLSCSQTLNHNVMYWYQQKSSQAPKLLFHYYDKDFNNEADTPDNFQSRRPNTSFCFLDIRSPGLGDTAMYLCATSLLLQGGRWTEAFFGQGTRLTVV.

The chain employs TRBV7-9 and TRBJ1-4; no definite D call. This CDR3 is built from 14 residues. CDR1 and CDR2 from the germline V gene are SEHNR and FQNEAQ (reference sequence). V was clipped by 5 bases and J by 7 bases, with 14 bases between them. The CDR3 coding sequence is TGTGCCAGCAGCCAAGATCGACGGGGTGAAAAACTGTTTTTT. This sequence encodes CASSQDRRGEKLFF.

The V and J genes are TRBV20-1 and TRBJ1-5, with unresolved D. The CDR3 extends over 13 amino acids. V was shortened by 2 bases and J by 11 bases, with 16 bases between the two germline ends. Germline CDR1 and CDR2: DFQATT and SNEGSKA (reference sequence). The CDR3 sequence: CSARMSTSRAQHF. The CDR3 nucleotides are TGCAGTGCTAGAATGTCGACCTCTCGCGCCCAGCATTTT.